The T cell receptor beta chain described here comes from a study of T cells expressing NK-cell markers. Germline CDR1 reads SGHTA; CDR2 reads FQGNSA. The CDR3 contains 17 residues. TCRdb reprocessed the 5' RACE reads and keeps a single row for each CDR3 protein, giving no DNA. The sample is made up of roughly 350,000 distinct CDR3 sequences, and the top ten hold roughly 5.2% of it. This TCR derives from a man aged 18-75 years in good health. Sequencing was performed on blood T cells: a sorted CD56 or NKG2C T cell subset, CD4+ or CD8+ T cells, or bulk PBMC T cells (not recorded which). The rearrangement uses TRBV7-2 and TRBJ2-3; TCRdb lists TRBD2, though no DNA is available to test this call. CDR3 in amino acids: CASSLALSGASTDTQYF.